Shown below are 11 T cell receptor beta chains from a single sample sequenced in a study of Graves' ophthalmopathy and Graves' hyperthyroidism. Amplified TCR beta CDR3 regions were obtained using RNA transcripts as template. The library came from an HTBI-primed first-round RT-PCR and a second-round multiplex PCR. TCRdb re-called the multiplex PCR reads with MiXCR, one entry per CDR3 protein. Of 500,000 to 700,000 distinct CDR3 sequences listed, under 40% are singletons. Sequencing was done on a sample of peripheral blood or thyroid tissue (not recorded which). These receptors were taken from an adult man with Graves' hyperthyroidism.

CDR3 region: CSAVTGALYQPQHF. As DNA, the CDR3 is TGCAGTGCCGTGACAGGGGCCCTGTATCAGCCCCAGCATTTT. The J gene is TRBJ1-5, the V gene TRBV20-1; 8 bases are shared with TRBD1. V gave up 6 bases and J gave up 5 bases; unmatched junction bases: 9. From germline, CDR1 is DFQATT and CDR2 SNEGSKA (reference sequence). The CDR3 spans 14 residues.

This clonotype has at least ten counts. The chain uses TRBV7-2 and TRBJ1-3; 7 bases match TRBD1. Germline trimming cut 1 base from V and 2 bases from J; bases unmatched to any gene: 8. This CDR3 spans 17 amino acids. Germline V CDR1 and CDR2: SGHTA, FQGNSA. For the CDR3, the DNA is TGTGCCAGCAGCTTAGTGGGTCAGGGGGTCACTGGAAACACCATATATTTT. It specifies CASSLVGQGVTGNTIYF.

This clonotype was seen many times. CDR3 DNA: TGTGCCAGCAGTTACGGGACATACGATAATTCACCCCTCCACTTT. It codes for CASSYGTYDNSPLHF. The chain is built from TRBV6-5 and TRBJ1-6; D is possibly TRBD1 (6 bases). Per the germline V gene, CDR1 is MNHEY and CDR2 is SVGAGI. The CDR3 totals 15 residues. V lost 2 bases and J lost 5, with 10 bases in between.

At least ten counts were recorded for this clonotype. DNA for the CDR3: TGCGCCAGCAGGGGAGGGGTTGGCGACTATGGCTACACCTTC. Its protein product is CASRGGVGDYGYTF. The chain uses TRBV5-1 and TRBJ1-2, with a possible D match to TRBD1 (5 bases). The V end was cut by 5 bases, the J end by 3 bases, with 14 bases between. Germline V gene data show CDR1 as SGHRS and CDR2 as YFSETQ. This CDR3 region has 14 residues.

This clonotype appeared many times. The V gene is TRBV5-6, the J gene TRBJ1-2, with D possibly TRBD1 on 6 matching bases. The length of the CDR3 is 14 residues. In germline, CDR1 is SGHDT, CDR2 YYEEEE. V lost 0 bases and J lost 4, with 10 bases in between. CDR3 sequence reads: CASSLAGAGYGYTF. CDR3 DNA sequence: TGTGCCAGCAGCTTGGCGGGGGCCGGCTATGGCTACACCTTC.

This clonotype was seen more than once but under ten times. The chain has TRBV7-9 and TRBJ2-7, with D possibly matching TRBD2 (6 bases). Trimming pared 5 bases from V and 4 bases from J, leaving 18 bases between. This CDR3 contains 15 residues. Germline CDR1 and CDR2: SEHNR and FQNEAQ (reference sequence). The CDR3 DNA reads as TGTGCCAGCAGCCAAAGGGCGGGGAACCCGTACGAGCAGTACTTC. This sequence encodes CASSQRAGNPYEQYF. Full variable domain (rest looked up from reference TRBV7-9 and TRBJ2-7): DTGVSQNPRHKITKRGQNVTFRCDPISEHNRLYWYRQTLGQGPEFLTYFQNEAQLEKSRLLSDRFSAERPKGSFSTLEIQRTEQGDSAMYLCASSQRAGNPYEQYFGPGTRLTVT.

The chain uses TRBV27 and TRBJ2-7, with TRBD1 matching 9 bases. Trimming at V came to 8 bases and at J to 0 bases, leaving 5 bases not matched to a gene. Germline values: CDR1 MNHEY, CDR2 SMNVEV (reference sequence). The CDR3 contains 14 residues. CDR3 coding DNA: TGTGCCAGCCGGGGACAGGGAATCTCCTACGAGCAGTACTTC. Translation: CASRGQGISYEQYF.

The V and J genes are TRBV5-4 and TRBJ2-7; 8 nucleotides align to TRBD1. The J call may be in error: the DNA end matches TRBJ2-1 better. The CDR3 is 17 residues long. Germline V lookup: CDR1 SGHNT, CDR2 YYREEE (reference sequence). The DNA for the CDR3 is TGTGCCAGCAGCTTGAGGCCGAACAGGGGGAGATACAATGAGCAGTTCTTC. As protein: CASSLRPNRGRYNEQFF.

This clonotype was found many times. V gene TRBV20-1 combines with J gene TRBJ2-5, with TRBD2 matching over 7 bases. The CDR3 is 14 residues long. V dropped 0 bases and J dropped 3; count of bases not matched to a gene: 4. Per the germline V gene, CDR1 is DFQATT and CDR2 is SNEGSKA (reference sequence). CDR3 DNA sequence: TGCAGTGCTAGAGATCTTGGGGGGGAAGAGACCCAGTACTTC. It yields the protein CSARDLGGEETQYF.

This clonotype was seen only a few times. The V gene is TRBV7-8, the J gene TRBJ2-3; TRBD2 aligns across 8 bases. CDR1 SGHVS and CDR2 FQNEAQ come from the germline V gene. The CDR3 runs 16 residues. V lost 5 bases to trimming and J lost 5 bases; unmatched junction nucleotides: 12. Here the CDR3 DNA reads TGTGCCAGCAGCCTCCGGTCGCTAGCGGGTAGAGATACGCAGTATTTT. Amino acid sequence: CASSLRSLAGRDTQYF.

This clonotype was detected ten times or more. This chain links TRBV29-1 with TRBJ1-5, with a possible D match to TRBD1 (6 bases). The CDR3 runs to 14 residues. Trimming cost V 4 bases and J 7 bases, with 17 bases left between them. Germline CDR1 and CDR2: SQVTM and ANQGSEA. CDR3 in amino acids: CSVGPEQGDQPQHF. CDR3 bases: TGCAGCGTTGGGCCGGAACAGGGTGACCAGCCCCAGCATTTT.